These T cell receptor beta chains were read from a single sample in a study of T cells expressing NK-cell markers. TCRdb reprocessed the 5' RACE reads; each CDR3 protein has one entry and no DNA is given. The sample spans about 460,000 distinct CDR3 sequences; the ten largest clones claim 1.4%. What was sequenced was blood T cells: a sorted CD56 or NKG2C T cell subset, CD4+ or CD8+ T cells, or bulk PBMC T cells (not recorded which). Receptor source: a woman between 50 and 59 years old in good health. Both conserved end residues are part of each CDR3. The order of the fields is CDR3 protein, V gene, J gene.

cdr3_aa: CASSGRDSNYNEQFF; v_call: TRBV12-3/TRBV12-4; j_call: TRBJ2-1
cdr3_aa: CASSVSYYNEQFF; v_call: TRBV9; j_call: TRBJ2-1
cdr3_aa: CASSQWSLETQYF; v_call: TRBV4-1; j_call: TRBJ2-5
cdr3_aa: CASSLQGTPPAQYF; v_call: TRBV5-6; j_call: TRBJ2-5
cdr3_aa: CASSSGQQSMNTEAFF; v_call: TRBV6-2/TRBV6-3; j_call: TRBJ1-1
cdr3_aa: CASHLVQGSQETQYF; v_call: TRBV18; j_call: TRBJ2-5
cdr3_aa: CASSQGSGGTKNIQYF; v_call: TRBV3-1; j_call: TRBJ2-4
cdr3_aa: CSARTGGGGQPQHF; v_call: TRBV20-1; j_call: TRBJ1-5
cdr3_aa: CSVERGLSTQYF; v_call: TRBV29-1; j_call: TRBJ2-3
cdr3_aa: CASSVEAGGRLGTDTQYF; v_call: TRBV9; j_call: TRBJ2-3
cdr3_aa: CASSLDVRAGANVLTF; v_call: TRBV5-6; j_call: TRBJ2-6
cdr3_aa: CASSLKGGSGSGDTQYF; v_call: TRBV4-1; j_call: TRBJ2-3
cdr3_aa: CASSLRWPKIEGTGELFF; v_call: TRBV5-1; j_call: TRBJ2-2
cdr3_aa: CASSHPIGTSYEQYF; v_call: TRBV4-1; j_call: TRBJ2-7
cdr3_aa: CASSAPGSGRAKGGELFF; v_call: TRBV5-1; j_call: TRBJ2-2
cdr3_aa: CASSLNTGSSYEQYF; v_call: TRBV5-1; j_call: TRBJ2-7
cdr3_aa: CASNSLAGVSNEQFF; v_call: TRBV19; j_call: TRBJ2-1
cdr3_aa: CASSLMGSSYEQYF; v_call: TRBV7-9; j_call: TRBJ2-7
cdr3_aa: CAISESVGPQETQYF; v_call: TRBV10-3; j_call: TRBJ2-5
cdr3_aa: CASSLLAGSNTEAFF; v_call: TRBV7-3; j_call: TRBJ1-1
cdr3_aa: CASSPWSGPGAGEQYF; v_call: TRBV12-3/TRBV12-4; j_call: TRBJ2-7
cdr3_aa: CASSLVPGQTYTGELFF; v_call: TRBV7-8; j_call: TRBJ2-2
cdr3_aa: CATSASIAGYEQYF; v_call: TRBV24-1; j_call: TRBJ2-7
cdr3_aa: CSARDSPPGPWILAKNIQYF; v_call: TRBV20-1; j_call: TRBJ2-4
cdr3_aa: CASSVGQGHMNTEAFF; v_call: TRBV9; j_call: TRBJ1-1
cdr3_aa: CASSPSDRDTYEQYF; v_call: TRBV28; j_call: TRBJ2-7
cdr3_aa: CASTQDRRNTGELFF; v_call: TRBV12-3/TRBV12-4; j_call: TRBJ2-2
cdr3_aa: CASSFERAGYTF; v_call: TRBV5-1; j_call: TRBJ1-2
cdr3_aa: CASRKGGLAVHNEQFF; v_call: TRBV27; j_call: TRBJ2-1
cdr3_aa: CSVEATGPTDTQYF; v_call: TRBV29-1; j_call: TRBJ2-3
cdr3_aa: CASSIVPETQYF; v_call: TRBV5-1; j_call: TRBJ2-5
cdr3_aa: CATSERAVDRVNTGELFF; v_call: TRBV24-1; j_call: TRBJ2-2
cdr3_aa: CASSRGRDSTDTQYF; v_call: TRBV18; j_call: TRBJ2-3
cdr3_aa: CASSSRTGLFGNEQFF; v_call: TRBV5-6; j_call: TRBJ2-1
cdr3_aa: CASSSRGVNEQFF; v_call: TRBV27; j_call: TRBJ2-1
cdr3_aa: CASSITGVTKNIQYF; v_call: TRBV19; j_call: TRBJ2-4
cdr3_aa: CASSQPRGSETQYF; v_call: TRBV4-1; j_call: TRBJ2-5
cdr3_aa: CASSLARTNTGELFF; v_call: TRBV7-2; j_call: TRBJ2-2
cdr3_aa: CSASLARDRPYEQYF; v_call: TRBV20-1; j_call: TRBJ2-7
cdr3_aa: CASSLTANPTGELFF; v_call: TRBV12-3/TRBV12-4; j_call: TRBJ2-2
cdr3_aa: CASSGLAGAIGDEQFF; v_call: TRBV5-1; j_call: TRBJ2-1
cdr3_aa: CAIRTATEAFF; v_call: TRBV10-3; j_call: TRBJ1-1
cdr3_aa: CSAGTGEIGTQYF; v_call: TRBV29-1; j_call: TRBJ2-5
cdr3_aa: CASSGNIMNTEAFF; v_call: TRBV5-1; j_call: TRBJ1-1
cdr3_aa: CSSRREGTQYF; v_call: TRBV29-1; j_call: TRBJ2-5
cdr3_aa: CASSSDRGGLAFNEQFF; v_call: TRBV5-6; j_call: TRBJ2-1